The 21 T cell receptor beta chains given below trace back to one sample, sequenced in a study of blood T cells in healthy people across ages. The authors ran a second PCR of roughly 7 to 11 cycles using a sample-barcoded 5' primer and a J-beta primer mix. Via MiXCR, TCRdb re-called the 5' RACE reads, giving one row per CDR3 protein. Found here are about 1,800,000 distinct CDR3 sequences, roughly 28% of them singletons; the top ten hold less than 9.5%. Material for sequencing was blood. The receptor set was obtained from a woman aged 25 to 39 in good health.

In this sample, this clonotype turned up once. A much larger clone sits a single nucleotide away, making a read error possible. V is TRBV5-6 and J is TRBJ2-1, with 7 bases fitting TRBD1. V dropped 6 bases and J dropped 3; count of bases not matched to a gene: 9. Germline V gene data show CDR1 as SGHDT and CDR2 as YYEEEE. This CDR3 comprises 15 residues. CDR3 DNA: TGTGCCAGCAACATCAGGGGACAGCTCTACAATGAGCAGTTCTTC. Amino acids: CASNIRGQLYNEQFF.

V gene TRBV7-3 combines with J gene TRBJ2-3; 11 bases match TRBD2. Trimming at V came to 5 bases and at J to 1 base, leaving 8 bases not matched to a gene. CDR3 length: 17 amino acids. The V gene's germline CDR1 is SGHTA and CDR2 FQGTGA. The DNA of the CDR3 is TGTGCCAGCAGCCCCACTGGACTAGCGGGCGGCACAGATACGCAGTATTTT. Translated: CASSPTGLAGGTDTQYF. Full variable domain (missing parts from reference TRBV7-3 and TRBJ2-3): GAGVSQTPSNKVTEKGKYVELRCDPISGHTALYWYRQSLGQGPEFLIYFQGTGAADDSGLPNDRFFAVRPEGSVSTLKIQRTERGDSAVYLCASSPTGLAGGTDTQYFGPGTRLTVL.

The rearrangement links TRBV20-1 to TRBJ2-3; D tentatively reads TRBD1 or TRBD2 (5 bases each). Germline V gene lookup returns CDR1 DFQATT and CDR2 SNEGSKA (reference sequence). Between the trimmed V and J ends, which lost 7 bases and 1 base, there was a span of 9 bases. CDR3 size: 12 residues. The CDR3 region has the DNA TGCAGTGTCGGGGCGCGCACAGATACGCAGTATTTT. It encodes CSVGARTDTQYF.

This chain connects TRBV7-2 to TRBJ1-1; 7 nucleotides agree with TRBD1. CDR1 is SGHTA, CDR2 FQGNSA, per germline. Trimming took 5 bases from V and 4 from J; bases not matched to a gene: 10. The CDR3 has 15 residues. CDR3 in amino acids: CASSPHRGQATEAFF. DNA for the CDR3: TGTGCCAGCAGCCCCCACAGGGGCCAGGCCACTGAAGCTTTCTTT.

This clonotype was seen only a few times. The genes are TRBV20-1 and TRBJ2-1, with no clear D. Germline V gives CDR1 DFQATT, CDR2 SNEGSKA (reference sequence). There are 16 residues in the CDR3. The ends were cut back, 6 bases at V and 6 bases at J, with 24 bases in the middle. CDR3 region: CSAQNPRRLHLNEQFF. In DNA, the CDR3 is TGCAGTGCACAAAACCCGCGACGGCTCCATCTCAATGAGCAGTTCTTC.

There are many counts of this clonotype. This chain joins TRBV6-6 and TRBJ2-7, with a possible D match to TRBD1 (6 bases). Germline V gene lookup returns CDR1 MNHNY and CDR2 SVGAGI (reference sequence). CDR3 length equals 12 residues. V dropped 6 bases and J dropped 4 bases, with 10 bases sitting between them. The CDR3 is CASRNGQYEQYF. As DNA, the CDR3 is TGTGCCAGCAGGAACGGACAGTACGAGCAGTACTTC.

The rearrangement links TRBV12-3 or TRBV12-4 to TRBJ1-5; TRBD1 matches at 10 bases. J lost 7 bases, V lost 5 bases, and 5 bases had no gene match. The CDR3 runs to 14 residues. Written as DNA, the CDR3 is TGTGCCAGCAGTCTTCCGGGACAGGGGCAGCCCCAGCATTTT. Amino acid sequence: CASSLPGQGQPQHF.

This clonotype was seen many times. V usage is TRBV28 and J usage is TRBJ2-7; D tentatively reads TRBD1 or TRBD2 (7 bases each). V lost 11 bases and J 0 bases, leaving 14 bases between the germline ends. The CDR3 covers 13 residues. Germline-derived CDR1 and CDR2 are MDHEN and SYDVKM. CDR3 protein: CAARGGSSYEQYF. CDR3 bases: TGTGCCGCCAGGGGGGGGTCCTCCTACGAGCAGTACTTC.

This clonotype occurred a few times. The CDR3 region is CAISEGRAGETQYF. The DNA of the CDR3 is TGTGCCATCAGTGAAGGGAGGGCCGGAGAGACCCAGTACTTC. The V and J genes are TRBV10-3 and TRBJ2-5; 7 bases match TRBD2. V gave up 3 bases and J gave up 4 bases; unmatched junction bases: 5. Germline V gives CDR1 ENHRY, CDR2 SYGVKD. This CDR3 comprises 14 residues.

This chain links TRBV5-1 with TRBJ2-1; 7 bases map to TRBD2. There are 15 residues in the CDR3. CDR1 is SGHRS, CDR2 YFSETQ, per germline. Trimming at V came to 1 base and at J to 2 bases, leaving 3 bases not matched to a gene. The CDR3: CASSLRAGPYNEQFF. As DNA, the CDR3 is TGCGCCAGCAGCTTGCGAGCGGGGCCCTACAATGAGCAGTTCTTC.

In its sample, this clonotype was seen once. The rearrangement links TRBV7-9 to TRBJ2-3; 7 bases fit TRBD2. Looked up from germline, CDR1 is SEHNR and CDR2 is FQNEAQ (reference sequence). This CDR3 comprises 16 residues. V lost 3 bases, J lost 6 bases, and 12 bases stayed unmatched. The CDR3 region is CASSFGRTRDLDTQYF. In nucleotides, the CDR3 is TGTGCCAGCAGCTTTGGGCGGACTAGAGATTTGGATACGCAGTATTTT.

J is TRBJ2-1 and V is TRBV24-1, with 10 nucleotides matching TRBD2. This CDR3 comprises 18 residues. Germline V gives CDR1 KGHDR, CDR2 SFDVKD. The ends lost 3 bases at V and 0 bases at J; junction bases unmatched: 7. DNA for the CDR3: TGTGCCACCAGTGATAGAGCGGGAGGGACTAACTCCTACAATGAGCAGTTCTTC. This gives the protein CATSDRAGGTNSYNEQFF.

The gene calls are TRBV6-2 or TRBV6-3 and TRBJ1-1; 9 positions match TRBD1. The J segment lost 6 bases and the V segment lost 6 bases, leaving 11 bases of the junction unmatched. In germline, CDR1 is MNHEY, CDR2 SVGEGT. This CDR3 is built from 15 residues. This CDR3 is CASRGQGRGGAEAFF. CDR3 nucleotides: TGTGCCAGCAGAGGACAGGGGCGGGGAGGCGCTGAAGCTTTCTTT.

The V call is TRBV6-6, the J call TRBJ1-2; D is unresolved. CDR3 size: 14 residues. Per the germline V gene, CDR1 is MNHNY and CDR2 is SVGAGI (reference sequence). V was cut by 2 bases and J by 4 bases, with 11 bases left in between. The CDR3 nucleotides read TGTGCCAGCAGTTACAATGAGCCAGTCTATGGCTACACCTTC. It translates to CASSYNEPVYGYTF.

The chain couples TRBV7-2 to TRBJ2-1; 9 nucleotides match TRBD2. The end of the DNA aligns better with TRBJ2-7, so the J call may be wrong. The CDR3 has 16 amino acids. The germline CDR1 and CDR2 sequences are SGHTA and FQGNSA. The CDR3 loop reads CASSLASSGIYNEQYF. The CDR3 bases are TGTGCCAGCAGCTTAGCGTCTAGCGGGATCTACAATGAGCAGTACTTC.

CDR3 residues: CASSLSSFGYTF. In DNA form, the CDR3 reads TGTGCCAGCTCGCTGTCCTCGTTTGGCTACACCTTC. V and J are TRBV18 and TRBJ1-2; D is undetermined. Trimming took 6 bases from V and 7 from J, leaving 12 bases between them. Germline loops: CDR1 KGHSH, CDR2 LQKENI. This CDR3 is built from 12 residues.

The rearrangement joins TRBV20-1 to TRBJ1-4; TRBD1 is a possible D gene (5 bases). V lost 0 bases and J lost 8, with 10 bases in between. The germline CDR1 and CDR2 sequences are DFQATT and SNEGSKA (reference sequence). The CDR3 is 13 amino acids. The CDR3 region is CSARDSGREKLFF. The CDR3 DNA follows: TGCAGTGCTAGAGATTCAGGGAGAGAAAAACTGTTTTTT.

The chain links TRBV5-1 to TRBJ2-7, with TRBD1 matching 9 bases. The CDR3 has 14 residues. V lost 4 bases and J lost 7; bases outside the gene matches: 9. Germline CDR1 and CDR2: SGHRS and YFSETQ. The CDR3: CASSPLGQGREQYF. For the CDR3, the DNA is TGCGCCAGCAGCCCTCTGGGACAGGGCCGAGAGCAGTACTTC.

The chain uses TRBV11-2 and TRBJ2-3, with TRBD2 matching 10 bases. From germline, CDR1 is SGHAT and CDR2 FQNNGV. V lost 6 bases and J lost 7; bases outside the gene matches: 13. The CDR3 totals 16 residues. In nucleotides, the CDR3 is TGTGCCAGCAGTCCCCCGGGACTAGCGCTCCCTAATACGCAGTATTTT. It specifies CASSPPGLALPNTQYF.

This clonotype was seen many times. The genes are TRBV29-1 and TRBJ1-2, with TRBD1 matching over 7 bases. J was trimmed by 2 bases and V by 6 bases; bases with no gene match: 18. CDR3 length: 17 residues. Per germline, CDR1 SQVTM and CDR2 ANQGSEA. The CDR3 nucleotides read TGCAGCGTAGCTACTTCGGGGACAGAGGAATTCAACTATGGCTACACCTTC. This codes for CSVATSGTEEFNYGYTF.

The DNA for the CDR3 is TGCGCCAGCAGCCAAGGGGTGGGAGGGGTGGCTTTCTTT. This encodes CASSQGVGGVAFF. The genes are TRBV4-3 and TRBJ1-1, with TRBD1 as a possible D gene (5 bases). V dropped 1 base and J dropped 11 bases, with 14 bases sitting between them. CDR1 and CDR2 (germline): LGHNA, YSLEER. This CDR3 comprises 13 residues.